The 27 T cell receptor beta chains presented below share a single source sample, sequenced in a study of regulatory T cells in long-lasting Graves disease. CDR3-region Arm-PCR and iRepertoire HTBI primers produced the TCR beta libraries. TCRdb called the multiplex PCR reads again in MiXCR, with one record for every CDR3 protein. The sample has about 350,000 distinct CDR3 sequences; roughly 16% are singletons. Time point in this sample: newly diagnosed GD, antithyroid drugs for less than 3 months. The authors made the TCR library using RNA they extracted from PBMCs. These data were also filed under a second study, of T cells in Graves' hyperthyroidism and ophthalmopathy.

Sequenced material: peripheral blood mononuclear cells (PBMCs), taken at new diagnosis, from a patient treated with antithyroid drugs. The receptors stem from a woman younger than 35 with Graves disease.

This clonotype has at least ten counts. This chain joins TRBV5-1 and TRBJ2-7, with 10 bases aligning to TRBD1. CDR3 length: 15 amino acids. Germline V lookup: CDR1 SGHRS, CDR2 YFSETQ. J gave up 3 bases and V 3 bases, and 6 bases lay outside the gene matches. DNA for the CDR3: TGCGCCAGCAGCTCCGGACAGGGGGGATTCTACGAGCAGTACTTC. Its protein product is CASSSGQGGFYEQYF.

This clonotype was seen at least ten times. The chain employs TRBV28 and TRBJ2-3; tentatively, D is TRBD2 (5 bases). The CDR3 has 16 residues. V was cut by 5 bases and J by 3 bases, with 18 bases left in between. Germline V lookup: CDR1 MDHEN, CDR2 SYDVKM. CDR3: CASSPAAGLGTDTQYF. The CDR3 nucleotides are TGTGCCAGCAGTCCCGCCGCGGGTCTTGGGACAGATACGCAGTATTTT.

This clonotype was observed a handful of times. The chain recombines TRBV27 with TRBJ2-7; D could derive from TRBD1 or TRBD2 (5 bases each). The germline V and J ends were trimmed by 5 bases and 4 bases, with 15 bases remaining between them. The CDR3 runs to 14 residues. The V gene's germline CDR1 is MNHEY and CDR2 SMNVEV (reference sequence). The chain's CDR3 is CASSILSGTYEQYF. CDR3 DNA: TGTGCCAGCAGTATTTTGAGTGGGACGTACGAGCAGTACTTC.

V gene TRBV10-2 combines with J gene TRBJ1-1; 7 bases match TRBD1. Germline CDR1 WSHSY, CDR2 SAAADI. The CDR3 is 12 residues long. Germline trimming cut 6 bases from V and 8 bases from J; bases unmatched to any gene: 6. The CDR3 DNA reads TGCGCCAGCAGCTGGACAGGTGTGGAAGCTTTCTTT. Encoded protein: CASSWTGVEAFF.

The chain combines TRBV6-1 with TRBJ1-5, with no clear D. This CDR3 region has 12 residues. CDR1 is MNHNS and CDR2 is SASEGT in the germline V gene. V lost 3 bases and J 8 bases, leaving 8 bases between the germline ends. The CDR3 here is CASSDASKPQHF. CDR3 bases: TGTGCCAGCAGTGATGCGTCGAAGCCCCAGCATTTT.

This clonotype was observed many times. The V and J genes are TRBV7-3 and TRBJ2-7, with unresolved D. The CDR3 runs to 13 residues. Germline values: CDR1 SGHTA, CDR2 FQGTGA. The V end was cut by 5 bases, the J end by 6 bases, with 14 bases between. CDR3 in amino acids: CASSPDVGPEQYF. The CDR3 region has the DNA TGTGCCAGCAGCCCAGATGTCGGGCCCGAGCAGTACTTC.

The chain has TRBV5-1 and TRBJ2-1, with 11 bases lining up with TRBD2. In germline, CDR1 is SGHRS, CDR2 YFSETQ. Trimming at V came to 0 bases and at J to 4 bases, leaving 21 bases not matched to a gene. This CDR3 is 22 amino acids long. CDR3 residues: CASSLGVPLAGGLLIFYNEQFF. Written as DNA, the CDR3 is TGCGCCAGCAGCTTGGGGGTCCCCCTAGCGGGAGGATTACTCATTTTTTACAATGAGCAGTTCTTC.

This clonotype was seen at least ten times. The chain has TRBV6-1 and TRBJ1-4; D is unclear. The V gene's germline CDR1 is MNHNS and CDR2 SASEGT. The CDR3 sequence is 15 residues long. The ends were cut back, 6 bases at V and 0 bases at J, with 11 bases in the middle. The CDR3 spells CASRTVGTTNEKLFF. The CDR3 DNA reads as TGTGCCAGCAGAACTGTCGGAACAACTAATGAAAAACTGTTTTTT.

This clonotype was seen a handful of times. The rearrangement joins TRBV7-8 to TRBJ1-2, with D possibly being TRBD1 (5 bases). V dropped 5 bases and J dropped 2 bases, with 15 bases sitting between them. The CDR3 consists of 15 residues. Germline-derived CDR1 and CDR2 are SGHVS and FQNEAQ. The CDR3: CASSLRGSINYGYTF. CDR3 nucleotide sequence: TGTGCCAGCAGCCTGAGGGGCAGTATAAACTATGGCTACACCTTC.

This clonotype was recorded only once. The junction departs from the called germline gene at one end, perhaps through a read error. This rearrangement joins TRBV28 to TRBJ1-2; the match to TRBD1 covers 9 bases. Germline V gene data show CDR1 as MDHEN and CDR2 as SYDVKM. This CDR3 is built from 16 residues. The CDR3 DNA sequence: TGTGCCAGCAGTTTTTCGGGACAGGGCTTGAACTATAGCTACACCTTC. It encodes CASSFSGQGLNYSYTF.

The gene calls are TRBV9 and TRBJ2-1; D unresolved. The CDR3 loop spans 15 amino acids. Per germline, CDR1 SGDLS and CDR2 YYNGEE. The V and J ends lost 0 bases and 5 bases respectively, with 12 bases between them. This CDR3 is CASSVVSPENNEQFF. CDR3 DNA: TGTGCCAGCAGCGTAGTTTCGCCGGAAAACAATGAGCAGTTCTTC.

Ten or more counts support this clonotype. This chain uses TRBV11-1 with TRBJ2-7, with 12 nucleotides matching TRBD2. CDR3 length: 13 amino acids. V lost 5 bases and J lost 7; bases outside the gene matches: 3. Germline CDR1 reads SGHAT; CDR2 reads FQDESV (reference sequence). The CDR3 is CASSRLAGAEQYF. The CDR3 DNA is TGTGCCAGCAGCCGACTAGCGGGAGCTGAGCAGTACTTC.

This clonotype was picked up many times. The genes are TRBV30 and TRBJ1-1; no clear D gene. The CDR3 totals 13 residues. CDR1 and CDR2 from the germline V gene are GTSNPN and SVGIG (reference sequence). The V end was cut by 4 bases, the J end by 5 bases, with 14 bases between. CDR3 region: CAWTLTMGTEAFF. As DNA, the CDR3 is TGTGCCTGGACCCTAACTATGGGTACTGAAGCTTTCTTT.

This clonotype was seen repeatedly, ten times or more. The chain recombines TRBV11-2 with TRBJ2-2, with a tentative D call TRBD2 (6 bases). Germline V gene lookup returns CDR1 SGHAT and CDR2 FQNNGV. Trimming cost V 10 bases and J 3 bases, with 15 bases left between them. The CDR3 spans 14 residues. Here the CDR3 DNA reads TGTGCCACCCGATGGGGGGAGTACACCGGGGAGCTGTTTTTT. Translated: CATRWGEYTGELFF. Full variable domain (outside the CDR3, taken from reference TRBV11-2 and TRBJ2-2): EAGVAQSPRYKIIEKRQSVAFWCNPISGHATLYWYQQILGQGPKLLIQFQNNGVVDDSQLPKDRFSAERLKGVDSTLKIQPAKLEDSAVYLCATRWGEYTGELFFGEGSRLTVL.

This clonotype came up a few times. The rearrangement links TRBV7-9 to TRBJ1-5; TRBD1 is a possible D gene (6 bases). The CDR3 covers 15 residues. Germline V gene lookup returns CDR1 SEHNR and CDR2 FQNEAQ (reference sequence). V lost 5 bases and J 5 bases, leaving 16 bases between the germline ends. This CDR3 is CASSPAGAADQPQHF. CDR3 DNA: TGTGCCAGCAGCCCGGCGGGGGCAGCTGATCAGCCCCAGCATTTT.

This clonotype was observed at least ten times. CDR3 residues: CASGRTPYEQYF. In nucleotides, the CDR3 is TGTGCGTCAGGGAGGACTCCCTACGAGCAGTACTTC. The chain joins TRBV11-2 to TRBJ2-7; a possible D gene is TRBD2 (6 bases). The germline CDR1 and CDR2 sequences are SGHAT and FQNNGV. This CDR3 has 12 residues.

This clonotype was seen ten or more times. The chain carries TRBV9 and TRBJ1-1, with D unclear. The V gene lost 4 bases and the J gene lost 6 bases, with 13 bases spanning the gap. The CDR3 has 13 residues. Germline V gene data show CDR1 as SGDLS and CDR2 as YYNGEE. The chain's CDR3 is CASSRSGGPEAFF. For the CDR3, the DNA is TGTGCCAGCAGCAGGTCAGGAGGCCCTGAAGCTTTCTTT.

CDR3 nucleotides: TGTGCCAGCAGTGAACTCCCCCCCGGGGAGCTGTTTTTT. Amino acid sequence: CASSELPPGELFF. The J gene is TRBJ2-2, the V gene TRBV25-1; D is uncertain. The V and J ends lost 2 bases and 6 bases respectively, with 7 bases between them. The CDR3 contains 13 residues. CDR1 and CDR2 (germline): MGHDK, SYGVNS.

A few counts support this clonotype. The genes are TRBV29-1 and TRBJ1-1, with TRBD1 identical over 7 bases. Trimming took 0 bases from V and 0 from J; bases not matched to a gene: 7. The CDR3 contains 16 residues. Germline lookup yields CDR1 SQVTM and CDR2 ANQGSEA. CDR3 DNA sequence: TGCAGCGTTGAAGATCCTAAGACAGGGATGAACACTGAAGCTTTCTTT. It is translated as CSVEDPKTGMNTEAFF.

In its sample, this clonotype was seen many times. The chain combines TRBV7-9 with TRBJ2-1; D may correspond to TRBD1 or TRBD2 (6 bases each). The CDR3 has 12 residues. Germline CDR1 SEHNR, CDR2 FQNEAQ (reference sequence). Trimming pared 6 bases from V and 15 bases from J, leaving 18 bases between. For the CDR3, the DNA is TGTGCCAGCAGTTCCGGGGGCGGGAATTTGTTCTTC. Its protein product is CASSSGGGNLFF. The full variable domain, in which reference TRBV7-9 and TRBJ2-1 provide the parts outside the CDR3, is DTGVSQNPRHKITKRGQNVTFRCDPISEHNRLYWYRQTLGQGPEFLTYFQNEAQLEKSRLLSDRFSAERPKGSFSTLEIQRTEQGDSAMYLCASSSGGGNLFFGPGTRLTVL.

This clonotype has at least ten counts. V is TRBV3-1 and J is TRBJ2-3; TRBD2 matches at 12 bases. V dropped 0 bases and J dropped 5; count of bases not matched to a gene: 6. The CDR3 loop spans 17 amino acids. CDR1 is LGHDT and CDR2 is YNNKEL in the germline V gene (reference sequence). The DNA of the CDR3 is TGTGCCAGCAGCCAAGATCGGACTAGCGGGGCGGGAGATACGCAGTATTTT. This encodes CASSQDRTSGAGDTQYF.

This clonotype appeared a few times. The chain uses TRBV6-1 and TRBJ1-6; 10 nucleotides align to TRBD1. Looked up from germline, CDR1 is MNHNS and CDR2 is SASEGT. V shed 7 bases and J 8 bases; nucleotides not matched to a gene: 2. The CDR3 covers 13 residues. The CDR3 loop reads CASTGQGDSPLHF. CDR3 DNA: TGTGCCAGCACTGGACAGGGGGATTCACCCCTCCACTTT.

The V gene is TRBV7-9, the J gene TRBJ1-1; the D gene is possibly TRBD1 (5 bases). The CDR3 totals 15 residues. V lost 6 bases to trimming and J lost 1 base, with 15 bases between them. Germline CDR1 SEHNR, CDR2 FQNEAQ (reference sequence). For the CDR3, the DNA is TGTGCCAGCAGACTACCCGACAGAACGAACACTGAAGCTTTCTTT. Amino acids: CASRLPDRTNTEAFF.

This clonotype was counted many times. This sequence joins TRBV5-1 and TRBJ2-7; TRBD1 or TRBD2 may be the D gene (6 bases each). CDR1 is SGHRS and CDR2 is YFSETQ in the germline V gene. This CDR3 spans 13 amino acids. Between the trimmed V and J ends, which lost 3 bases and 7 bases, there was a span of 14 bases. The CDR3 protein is CASSSRGPGEQYF. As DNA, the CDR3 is TGCGCCAGCAGCTCACGGGGGCCGGGGGAGCAGTACTTC.

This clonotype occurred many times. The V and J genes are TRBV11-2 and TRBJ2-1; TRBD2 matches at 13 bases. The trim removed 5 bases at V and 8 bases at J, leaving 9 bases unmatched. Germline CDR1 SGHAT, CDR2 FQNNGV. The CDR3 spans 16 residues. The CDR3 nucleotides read TGTGCCAGCAGCAAGACTAGCGGGGGGCCAGGTGATGAGCAGTTCTTC. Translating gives CASSKTSGGPGDEQFF.

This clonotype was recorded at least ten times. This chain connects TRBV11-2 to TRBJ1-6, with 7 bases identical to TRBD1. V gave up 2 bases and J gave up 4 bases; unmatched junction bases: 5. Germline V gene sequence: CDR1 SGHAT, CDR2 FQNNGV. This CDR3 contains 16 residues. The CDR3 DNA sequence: TGTGCCAGCAGCTTATCAGGGGGGGATTATAATTCACCCCTCCACTTT. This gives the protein CASSLSGGDYNSPLHF.

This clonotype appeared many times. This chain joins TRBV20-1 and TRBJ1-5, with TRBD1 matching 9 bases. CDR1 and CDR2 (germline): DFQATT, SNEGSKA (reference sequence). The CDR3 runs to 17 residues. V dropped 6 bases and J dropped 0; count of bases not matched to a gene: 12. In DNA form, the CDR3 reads TGCAGTGCCAAGGGACAGGGTATTTTTATTAGCAATCAGCCCCAGCATTTT. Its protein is CSAKGQGIFISNQPQHF.